The TCR beta chain under discussion was sequenced for a study of shared clonotypes between healthy human individuals. Study-wide background: The cohort comprised a couple of women and a few men. Their ages spanned 18 to 49 years.

For sorted subsets, 150 to 200 ng DNA per replicate equaled about 30,000 T cell genomes. Repertoires were generated with immunoSEQ multiplex PCR, while TCRdb's copy carries only in-frame clones and drops some. Of 2 million to 2.5 million clones listed, roughly 92% are singletons. The investigators split CD4+ cells into a CD45RA+ naive subset and a CD45RA-negative memory subset. This CDR3 is 17 amino acids long. The V gene lost 0 bases and the J gene lost 9 bases, with 22 bases spanning the gap. The germline V gene encodes CDR1 SGHRS and CDR2 YFSETQ. About this clone itself: What it recognizes is unknown.

Study-level results: It was expected that sequencing depth would affect clonotype sharing among donors.

What was sequenced was naive CD4+ T cells from PBMCs. Subset noted: CD45RA+ positively selected. The receptor's source is a man between 18 and 35 years old in good health. Some clones in this sample may be carry-over from other donors' samples. The chain links TRBV5-1 to TRBJ2-1, with TRBD2 as a possible D gene (5 bases). The CDR3 sequence: CASSLGSGGRTEGEQFF. The CDR3 DNA is TGCGCCAGCAGCTTGGGATCGGGTGGTAGGACCGAGGGTGAGCAGTTCTTC.